This entry concerns a single T cell receptor beta chain. Its antigen remains unknown. These data are taken from a study of cytomegalovirus exposure and HLA in healthy donors. Points from the study as a whole: Reported findings show TCR beta sequences accurately forecast HLA-A and HLA-B alleles in most subjects. Later, TCR association rates were found to vary by HLA locus, highest for DRB1 and lowest for HLA-C.

The PCR made use of 60 Vbeta and 13 Jbeta primers. Sequenced by immunoSEQ multiplex PCR; TCRdb stores in-frame clones only, minus some. The table includes around 130,000 clones, more than 60% detected once. Germline CDR1 MDHEN, CDR2 SYDVKM. V dropped 5 bases and J dropped 6; count of bases not matched to a gene: 13. The CDR3 has 17 amino acids. The sequenced material came from PBMCs. The rearrangement uses TRBV28 and TRBJ2-1, with 10 bases aligning to TRBD2. The TCR sequence derives from a woman aged 40 to 55 in good health and CMV-seronegative. DNA of the CDR3: TGTGCCAGCAGTACCCCCTGGGGACTAGCGTCCCCCAATGAGCAGTTCTTC. Its translation: CASSTPWGLASPNEQFF.